This TCR beta chain was sequenced for a study of OX40 agonist ivuxolimab in advanced cancers. General observations from the study: The study observed clonal expansion of CD4+ and CD8+ blood T cells by week 6 at 0.1 to 3.0 mg/kg.

As concerns this clone: Its target is not known.

Patients with a history of autoimmune disease or on systemic immunosuppression were excluded. Assay used: immunoSEQ multiplex PCR; TCRdb lists only in-frame clones, some missing. The sample lists about 88,000 clones, just under 90% seen once, with roughly 1.5% in the top ten. Germline V gives CDR1 SGHNT, CDR2 YYREEE (reference sequence). This CDR3 region has 14 residues. V shed 0 bases and J shed 9 bases, with 13 bases lying between them. V usage is TRBV5-4 and J usage is TRBJ1-3; no definite D call. The clonotype was recovered from an adult with an advanced solid tumor such as melanoma, head and neck, liver or kidney cancer. The starting material was CD4+ or CD8+ T cells sorted from blood, obtained in a trial of the OX40 agonist ivuxolimab. Here the CDR3 reads CASSLDSSRPTIYF. CDR3 coding DNA: TGTGCCAGCAGCTTGGACAGTTCCCGGCCCACCATATATTTT.